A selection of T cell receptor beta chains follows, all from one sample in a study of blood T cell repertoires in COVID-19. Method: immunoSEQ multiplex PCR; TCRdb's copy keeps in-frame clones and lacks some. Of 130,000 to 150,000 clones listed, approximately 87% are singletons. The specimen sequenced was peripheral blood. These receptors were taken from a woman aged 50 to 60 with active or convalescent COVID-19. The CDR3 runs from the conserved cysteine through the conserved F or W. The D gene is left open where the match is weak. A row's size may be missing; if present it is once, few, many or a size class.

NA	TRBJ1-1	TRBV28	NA	TGTGCCAGCAGTAAGGAGGGCCGGAACACTGAAGCTTTCTTT	CASSKEGRNTEAFF
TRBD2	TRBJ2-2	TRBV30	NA	TGTGCCTGGAGTACCTCAAGGCGTCTAGCGGGGGCAAACACCGGGGAGCTGTTTTTT	CAWSTSRRLAGANTGELFF
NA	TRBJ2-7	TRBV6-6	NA	TGTGCCAGCAGTTACTCGACCAGGTCCCTCACCTACGAGCAGTACTTC	CASSYSTRSLTYEQYF
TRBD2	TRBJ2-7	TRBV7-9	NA	TGTGCCAGCAGCTTAGGGGACTACTACGAGCAGTACTTC	CASSLGDYYEQYF
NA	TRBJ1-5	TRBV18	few	TGTGCCAGCTCACCAGGGCAGGTTCAGCCCCAGCATTTT	CASSPGQVQPQHF
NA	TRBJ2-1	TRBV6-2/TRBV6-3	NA	TGTGCCAGCAGTTACCCGGCGGGGGCCTCGGCTTACAATGAGCAGTTCTTC	CASSYPAGASAYNEQFF
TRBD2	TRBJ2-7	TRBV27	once	TGTGCCAGTCGTAGCGGGGGGCTCTCCTACGAGCAGTACTTC	CASRSGGLSYEQYF
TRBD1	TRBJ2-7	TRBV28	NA	TGTGCCAGCAGGACCGGGACAGCTTTCTACGAGCAGTACTTC	CASRTGTAFYEQYF
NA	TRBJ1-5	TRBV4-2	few	TGTGCCAGCAGCCTACATACTACAGGGAAAGGGAATAGCAATCAGCCCCAGCATTTT	CASSLHTTGKGNSNQPQHF
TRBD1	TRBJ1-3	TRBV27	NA	TGTGCCAGCAGTCCGGGACAGGGCTTTTCTGGAAACACCATATATTTT	CASSPGQGFSGNTIYF
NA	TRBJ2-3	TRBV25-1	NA	TGTGCCAGCAGGGGGGCCGCAGATACGCAGTATTTT	CASRGAADTQYF
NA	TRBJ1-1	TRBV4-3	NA	TGCGCCAGCAGCCAAGACCCTCCCCCCTCGAACACTGAAGCTTTCTTT	CASSQDPPPSNTEAFF
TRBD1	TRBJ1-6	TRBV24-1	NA	TGTGCCACCAGTGACCCTAACAGGGGGAGCTCCTATAATTCACCCCTCCACTTT	CATSDPNRGSSYNSPLHF
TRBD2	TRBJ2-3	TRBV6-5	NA	TGTGCCAGCAGCTCTAGCGGGGGTACAGATACGCAGTATTTT	CASSSSGGTDTQYF
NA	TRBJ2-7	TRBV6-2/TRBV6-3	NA	TGTGCCAGCAGTTGGGCAGTCTCCTACGAGCAGTACTTC	CASSWAVSYEQYF
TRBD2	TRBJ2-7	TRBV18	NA	TGTGCCAGCTCACCAAGGCCGGGACTAGATGGCGAGCAGTACTTC	CASSPRPGLDGEQYF
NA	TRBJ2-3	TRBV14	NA	TGTGCCAGCAGCCAAGTTCCCGCTCCGGTTGATGGTACGCAGTATTTT	CASSQVPAPVDGTQYF
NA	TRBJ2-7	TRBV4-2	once	TGTGCCAGCAGCCAAAGAGATGGGGAGGCCTACGAGCAGTACTTC	CASSQRDGEAYEQYF
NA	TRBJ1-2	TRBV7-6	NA	TGTGCCAGCAGCTTAGCGCCGGGAGCTAACTATGGCTACACCTTC	CASSLAPGANYGYTF
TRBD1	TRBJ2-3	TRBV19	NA	TGTGCCAGTAGTCCCCCCCAGGGGGCGAAGGGCACAGATACGCAGTATTTT	CASSPPQGAKGTDTQYF
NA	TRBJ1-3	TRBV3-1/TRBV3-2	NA	TGTGCCAGCAGCCAAGCTGGGAGCTCTGGAAACACCATATATTTT	CASSQAGSSGNTIYF
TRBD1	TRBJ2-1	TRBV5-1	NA	TGCGCCAGCGGACAGGAACCCTACAATGAGCAGTTCTTC	CASGQEPYNEQFF
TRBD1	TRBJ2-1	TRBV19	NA	TGTGCCAGTAGTATTGGACAGGGGTCATACAATGAGCAGTTCTTC	CASSIGQGSYNEQFF
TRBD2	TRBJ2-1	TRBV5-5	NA	TGTGCCAGCAGCTCACCCGGGACTAGCGGCAGGAATGAGCAGTTCTTC	CASSSPGTSGRNEQFF
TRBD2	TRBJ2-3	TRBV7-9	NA	TGTGCCAGCAGGCAGACTAGCGGGGGGCACACAGATACGCAGTATTTT	CASRQTSGGHTDTQYF
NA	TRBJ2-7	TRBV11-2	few	TGTGCCAGCAGCCCAGGGAGGACTGACGGGCAGTACTTC	CASSPGRTDGQYF
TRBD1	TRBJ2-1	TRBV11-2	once	TGTGCCAGCAGCCCGGGACAGGGGCGGTGGGGGGGGCAGTTCTTC	CASSPGQGRWGGQFF
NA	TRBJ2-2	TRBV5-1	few	TGCGCCAGCAGCTTTTCACCCAGGGCCACCGGGGAGCTGTTTTTT	CASSFSPRATGELFF
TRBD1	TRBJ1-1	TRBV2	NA	TGTGCCAGCAGTGAAATCGGGCGGCGATCGACAGGGGTGAACACTGAAGCTTTCTTT	CASSEIGRRSTGVNTEAFF
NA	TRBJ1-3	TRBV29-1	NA	TGCAGCGTTGATACATCGGGAGACACCATATATTTT	CSVDTSGDTIYF
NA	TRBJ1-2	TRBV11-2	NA	TGTGCCAGCAGCCTGGTCCGTTCCAGGGGAAACTATGGCTACACCTTC	CASSLVRSRGNYGYTF
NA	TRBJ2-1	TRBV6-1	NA	TGTGCCAGCAGTGAAGAACAGGGCTCCTACAATGAGCAGTTCTTC	CASSEEQGSYNEQFF
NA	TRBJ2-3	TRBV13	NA	TGTGCCAGCAGCTCCTCGAATGTCGGTACAGATACGCAGTATTTT	CASSSSNVGTDTQYF
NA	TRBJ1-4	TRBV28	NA	TGTGCCAGCAGTCCCGGGAGGGGAGAAAAACTGTTTTTT	CASSPGRGEKLFF
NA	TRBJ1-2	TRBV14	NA	TGTGCCAGTAAATCAAATGACAAGTGGAACTATGGCTACACCTTC	CASKSNDKWNYGYTF
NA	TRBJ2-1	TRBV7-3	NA	TGTGCCAGCAGCCAATTTACAGGGAACAATGAGCAGTTCTTC	CASSQFTGNNEQFF
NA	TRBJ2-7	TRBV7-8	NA	TGTGCGTCAGCGCAGAGCTCCTACGAGCAGTACTTC	CASAQSSYEQYF
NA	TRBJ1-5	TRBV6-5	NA	TGTGCCAGCAGAGAGGGTGGTTTGTATCAGCCCCAGCATTTT	CASREGGLYQPQHF
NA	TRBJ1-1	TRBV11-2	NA	TGTGCCAGCAGCTTAGGAGACAGGAACACTGAAGCTTTCTTT	CASSLGDRNTEAFF
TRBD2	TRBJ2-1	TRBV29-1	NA	TGCAGCGTGTTAGCGGGAGTCCTGGTAGATGAGCAGTTCTTC	CSVLAGVLVDEQFF
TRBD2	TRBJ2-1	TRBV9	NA	TGTGCCAGCAGCCCGAGTCCGGGACTAGCGAGGAATGAGCAGTTCTTC	CASSPSPGLARNEQFF
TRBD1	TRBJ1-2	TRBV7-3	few	TGTGCCAGCAGCCCCGGGACAGGGAATGGCTACACCTTC	CASSPGTGNGYTF
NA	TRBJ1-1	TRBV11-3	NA	TGTGCCAGCAGCTCAACGAGCTTCACTGAAGCTTTCTTT	CASSSTSFTEAFF
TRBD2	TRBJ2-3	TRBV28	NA	TGTGCCAGCAAACTAGCGGGGAACACAGATACGCAGTATTTT	CASKLAGNTDTQYF
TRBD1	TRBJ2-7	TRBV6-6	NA	TGTGCCAGCAGTAAAGGGACAGGGGGCGGGTACGAGCAGTACTTC	CASSKGTGGGYEQYF
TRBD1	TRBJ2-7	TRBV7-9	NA	TGTGCCAGCAGCTTAGGTCCCCAGGGGGCTTACGAGCAGTACTTC	CASSLGPQGAYEQYF
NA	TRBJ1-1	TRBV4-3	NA	TGCGCCAGCAGCCGAAAACCCGGGGGGTTGAACACTGAAGCTTTCTTT	CASSRKPGGLNTEAFF
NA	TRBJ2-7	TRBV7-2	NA	TGTGCCAGCAGCCCATCTAGCGTGACCTACGAGCAGTACTTC	CASSPSSVTYEQYF